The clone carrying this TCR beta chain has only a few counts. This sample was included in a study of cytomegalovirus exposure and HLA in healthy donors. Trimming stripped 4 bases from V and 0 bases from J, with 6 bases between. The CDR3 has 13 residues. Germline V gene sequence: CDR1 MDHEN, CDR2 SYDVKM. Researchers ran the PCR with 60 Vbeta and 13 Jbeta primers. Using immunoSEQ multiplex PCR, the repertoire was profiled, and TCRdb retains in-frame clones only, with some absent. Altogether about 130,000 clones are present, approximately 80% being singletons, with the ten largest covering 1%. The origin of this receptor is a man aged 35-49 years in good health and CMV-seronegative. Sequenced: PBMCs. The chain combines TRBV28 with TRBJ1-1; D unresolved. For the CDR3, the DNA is TGTGCCAGCAGTTCCCTACTGAACACTGAAGCTTTCTTT. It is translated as CASSSLLNTEAFF.